This TCR beta chain was retrieved from a study of cytomegalovirus exposure and HLA in healthy donors. On the study more broadly: Early released data had about 85 million unique TCRs, all coming from HLA-typed donors.

The germline V and J ends were trimmed by 3 bases and 3 bases, with 9 bases remaining between them. Germline lookup yields CDR1 SGHTA and CDR2 FQGNSA. This CDR3 region has 14 residues. 60 Vbeta and 13 Jbeta primers were used in PCR. Clones were read by immunoSEQ multiplex PCR, and TCRdb kept only the in-frame ones, dropping some. The table lists 150,000 or so clones, 65% to 85% of them singletons, with approximately 6.9% in the top ten. The sequence was collected from a man aged 35 to 55 in good health and CMV-seropositive. Sequencing used PBMCs. This chain uses TRBV7-2 with TRBJ1-5; perhaps TRBD1 as D (5 bases). In nucleotides, the CDR3 is TGTGCCAGCAGCTTTAAGGGGCTCAATCAGCCCCAGCATTTT. Translating gives CASSFKGLNQPQHF.